This TCR beta chain was sequenced in a study of control samples from healthy donors and cancer patients. CDR1 is GTSNPN and CDR2 is SVGIG in the germline V gene (reference sequence). V was clipped by 0 bases and J by 6 bases, with 14 bases between them. This CDR3 is built from 14 residues. Profiling relied on immunoSEQ multiplex PCR, and the TCRdb table lists in-frame clones only, not all of them. Of 150,000 or so clones in the sample, under 95% were seen once. The sequencing sample was made of blood. The genes are TRBV30 and TRBJ1-2; D call uncertain. The sequence derives from a man younger than 30 in good health. CDR3 nucleotides: TGTGCCTGGAGTGTAAGTGGGGAGGTAAATGGCTACACCTTC. It is translated as CAWSVSGEVNGYTF.